Listed below are T cell receptor beta chains from one sample, sequenced in a study of T-cell reconstitution after alpha-beta-depleted transplantation in children. TCRdb recomputed calls from the PCR reads with MiXCR, one row per CDR3 protein. The sample shows 200,000 to 250,000 distinct CDR3 sequences, around 8% of them seen only once. The material was PBMCs, mostly from graft donor cells, obtained 180 days after TCRalphabeta/CD19-depleted stem cell transplant. The receptors come from a male patient between 10 and 17 years old who had a stem cell transplant for acute lymphoblastic leukemia, so the T cells may come from the graft donor. Both conserved end residues are part of each CDR3. The order of the fields is J gene, CDR3 length, D gene, clone size, V gene, CDR3 protein, CDR3 DNA. The D gene is left open where the match is weak. Expanded clones get a size class; other rows say once, few or many, or leave the size out.

TRBJ1-4 | 14 | - | many | TRBV12-3/TRBV12-4 | CASSLRSTNEKLFF | TGTGCCAGCAGTTTGAGGTCAACTAATGAAAAACTGTTTTTT
TRBJ2-1 | 16 | - | many | TRBV11-1 | CASSRPPDGSRNEQFF | TGTGCCAGCAGTCGCCCACCGGACGGGAGTCGGAATGAGCAGTTCTTC
TRBJ1-3 | 16 | TRBD1 | many | TRBV5-5 | CASSFHPTGIGNTIYF | TGTGCCAGCAGCTTCCATCCGACAGGGATCGGAAACACCATATATTTT
TRBJ2-1 | 9 | - | many | TRBV29-1 | CSVEHEQFF | TGCAGCGTTGAGCATGAGCAGTTCTTC
TRBJ2-7 | 14 | TRBD1 | many | TRBV7-9 | CASSLRAQGYEQYF | TGTGCCAGCAGCTTAAGAGCACAGGGGTACGAGCAGTACTTC
TRBJ1-2 | 10 | - | many | TRBV20-1 | CSAFRPGYTF | TGCAGTGCTTTCCGACCCGGCTACACCTTC
TRBJ2-7 | 16 | TRBD2 | - | TRBV29-1 | CSAKGLAGPSSYEQYF | TGCAGCGCCAAGGGGCTAGCGGGGCCAAGCAGCTACGAGCAGTACTTC
TRBJ1-1 | 17 | - | many | TRBV6-2/TRBV6-3 | CASSKHHIVGANTEAFF | TGTGCCAGCAGCAAGCACCACATTGTAGGGGCCAACACTGAAGCTTTCTTT
TRBJ2-4 | 17 | TRBD1 | few | TRBV4-1 | CASSQGAGTGAKNIQYF | TGCGCCAGCAGCCAGGGGGCCGGGACAGGGGCCAAAAACATTCAGTACTTC
TRBJ2-7 | 14 | - | - | TRBV28 | CASSLGGSYYEQYF | TGTGCCAGCAGTCTCGGGGGATCCTACTACGAGCAGTACTTC
TRBJ2-3 | 15 | TRBD1 | many | TRBV2 | CASKRGQGGTDTQYF | TGTGCCAGCAAAAGAGGACAGGGAGGAACAGATACGCAGTATTTT
TRBJ1-5 | 14 | TRBD1 | many | TRBV5-1 | CASSLEGAGQPQHF | TGCGCCAGCAGCTTGGAGGGGGCGGGTCAGCCCCAGCATTTT
TRBJ2-4 | 16 | - | many | TRBV5-6 | CASSYYSNVAKNIQYF | TGTGCCAGCAGCTACTACAGTAACGTCGCCAAAAACATTCAGTACTTC
TRBJ1-1 | 14 | - | many | TRBV5-5 | CASSLGPSNTEAFF | TGTGCCAGCAGCTTGGGACCCTCGAACACTGAAGCTTTCTTT
TRBJ1-1 | 16 | TRBD1 | few | TRBV7-9 | CASSLSALGQGGEAFF | TGTGCCAGCAGCTTATCGGCTCTGGGACAGGGAGGTGAAGCTTTCTTT
TRBJ2-1 | 15 | - | many | TRBV3-1 | CASSQTAVSYNEQFF | TGTGCCAGCAGCCAAACCGCGGTCTCCTACAATGAGCAGTTCTTC